One and the same sample provided the 2 T cell receptor beta chains below, sequenced in a study of blood T cell repertoires in COVID-19. The repertoire was sequenced with immunoSEQ multiplex PCR; TCRdb's copy has only in-frame clones and lacks some. The table lists roughly 130,000 clones, under 95% of them singletons, with around 3.6% in the top ten. Material: peripheral blood. Source of these receptors: a man over 45 with active COVID-19.

The chain links TRBV9 to TRBJ1-1, with a tentative D call TRBD1 (6 bases). The V and J ends lost 6 bases and 1 base respectively, with 16 bases between them. This CDR3 spans 15 amino acids. CDR1 is SGDLS and CDR2 is YYNGEE in the germline V gene. Here the CDR3 reads CASTPPGHSNTEAFF. Written as DNA, the CDR3 is TGTGCCAGCACCCCCCCGGGACATTCGAACACTGAAGCTTTCTTT.

The chain carries TRBV25-1 and TRBJ1-2, with 9 bases aligning to TRBD1. Germline V gene sequence: CDR1 MGHDK, CDR2 SYGVNS. With 5 bases clipped from V and 7 bases from J, the junction kept 2 bases outside the gene matches. CDR3 length: 12 residues. The CDR3 DNA reads as TGTGCCAGCAGTAGACAGGGGGTTGGCTACACCTTC. The encoded protein is CASSRQGVGYTF.